Given below is one T cell receptor beta chain in context. Its specific antigen is unknown. Base qualities are not recorded, but no much larger clone differs from it by a single base. TCR CDR3 regions were amplified from genomic DNA by multiplex PCR using the deep immunoSEQ assay. Genomic DNA extracted from each cell subset was distributed evenly over all wells of several immunoSEQ 96-well plates, and each plate served as one replicate. Each replicate PCR for sorted subsets received around 210 ng genomic DNA, equal to about 29,000 T cell genomes. Purified libraries were quantified with a Qubit 3.0 fluorometer, sized on a Bioanalyzer 2100, and re-quantified with the KAPA Library Quantification kit. A separate single-read 150-cycle Illumina NextSeq 550 flow cell was used to sequence each immunoSEQ 96-well plate. Regarding the original processing steps: Because the immunoSEQ output held only junctional sequences and lacked quality scores, the filtering could not match the filtering applied to full-length reads. Sequences were annotated with PyIR, a Python wrapper for IgBLAST v1.9, using IMGT germline references to assign V/J genes and CDR3. Reads were removed for weak V/J assignments (E-value above 1e-6), missing CDR3, stop codons, out-of-frame junctions, or ambiguous translated residues. V3J clonotypes were defined as sequences sharing the same inferred V gene, J gene, and CDR3 amino acid sequence. The percentage overlap between two repertoires was calculated by dividing the number of shared unique clonotypes by the size of the smaller repertoire. Richness of each repertoire was evaluated using RTK rarefaction, the Chao1 estimator, and Recon v2.1 estimates of unobserved clonotypes. For all TCRbeta clonotypes obtained by the gDNA method from four donors, generation probabilities were computed with OLGA. Entries here come from immuneACCESS through TCRdb and include only in-frame sequences with V and J called. Some clones fail to appear in such tables; in the studies checked, an unresolved V gene covers under half of the shortfall, and the cause of the remainder is unknown. The DNA gave D and trimming, while V, J and clone size come from that table. In all, the sample holds 2 million to 2.5 million clones, and around 90% of those were seen once. The ten most abundant clones make up 0.37% of the sample.

The entry originates in a study of shared clonotypes between healthy human individuals (dated by TCRdb to 2019 to 2021). In terms of the full investigation: A couple of women and a few men aged 18 to 49 years were included in the cohort. For each donor, three plates each were used for CD4 naive and CD4 memory, two plates were used for CD8 naive, and one plate was used for CD8 memory. Blood TCR repertoires of four to six healthy adults were deeply sequenced to estimate repertoire size and the extent of clonotype sharing between individuals. Libraries were prepared and TCR repertoires were sequenced by different laboratories using diverse techniques, in order to increase sequencing depth and limit assay-specific biases. Between about 0.8 and 8.9 billion PBMCs per donor were obtained by leukapheresis.

What the study reported, not specific to this receptor: Incomplete sequencing was indicated by rarefaction of sorted-subset datasets, despite the large sequencing depth. Larger estimated clonotype richness was generally found for naive subsets than for memory subsets. Approximately 5% of naive CD4, 3.5% of naive CD8, roughly 2.4% of memory CD4, and around 0.42% of memory CD8 clonotypes were shared across a handful of donors. Compared with non-shared clonotypes, the clonotypes found in all four sorted-subset donors had higher generation probabilities. Sampling was limited to blood, and TCR repertoires in tissue likely differ from TCR repertoires in blood. The small number of donors limited the genetic and exposure-history diversity represented. Pairwise subsampling led to the expectation that sequencing depth would affect the degree of clonotype sharing among donors.

The donors were healthy, HIV-negative adults with no recently reported acute infections or vaccinations. All donors were Caucasian adults living in Nashville, Tennessee, USA. CD4+ T cells were enriched through magnetic negative selection, after which naive cells were positively selected on CD45RA and the remaining negative fraction served as the memory subset. After blood collection by leukapheresis, PBMCs were isolated using Ficoll-Histopaque density gradient centrifugation and then cryopreserved in the vapor phase of liquid nitrogen. Purity and quantity of every magnetically sorted T cell population were checked by analytical flow cytometry. Genomic DNA was isolated from every sorted fraction and measured by UV absorbance on a Nanodrop 2000c. Sequencing used naive CD4+ T cells from PBMCs. The cell subset or site label on this specimen signifies: CD45RA+ positively selected. The receptor was derived from a man aged 18 to 30 in good health. Some clones in this sample may be carry-over from other donors' samples.

The sequence in DNA is TGTGCCAGCTCACTGCCGGACAGGGTCTATGGCTACACCTTC. Its translation reads: CASSLPDRVYGYTF. The chain is made from TRBV18 and TRBJ1-2, and TRBD1 aligns with 8 junction nucleotides. The CDR3 numbers 14 residues from cysteine through phenylalanine. The sequence is cut down to CDR3 DNA, 42 bases in frame from base 1. Trimming leaves V shorter by 4 bases and J shorter by 4 bases, with the junction holding 5 bases beyond the gene matches. Via the germline V gene, CDR1 is KGHSH and CDR2 LQKENI.